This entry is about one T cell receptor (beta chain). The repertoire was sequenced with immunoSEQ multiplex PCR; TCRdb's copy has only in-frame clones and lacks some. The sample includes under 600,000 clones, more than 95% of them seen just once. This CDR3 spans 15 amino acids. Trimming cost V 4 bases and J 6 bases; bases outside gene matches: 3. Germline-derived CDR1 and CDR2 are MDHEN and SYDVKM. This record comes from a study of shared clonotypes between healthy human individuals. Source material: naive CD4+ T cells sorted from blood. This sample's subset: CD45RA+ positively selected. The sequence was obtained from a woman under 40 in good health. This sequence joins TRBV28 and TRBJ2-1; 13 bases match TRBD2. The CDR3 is CASSSRTSGSNEQFF. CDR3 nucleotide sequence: TGTGCCAGCAGTTCACGGACTAGCGGGAGCAATGAGCAGTTCTTC.